This T cell receptor beta chain stems from a study of OX40 agonist ivuxolimab in advanced cancers. Germline lookup yields CDR1 SGHRS and CDR2 YFSETQ. V was cut by 4 bases and J by 6 bases, with 20 bases left in between. The CDR3 has 16 amino acids. Blood samples were obtained at baseline, cycle 4 day 1, and cycle 7 day 1. Profiled with immunoSEQ multiplex PCR; TCRdb holds only in-frame clones, not every one. This table holds 15,000 or so clones, more than 75% found once. General study results and limits: Compared with CD4+, CD8+ T cells on average had more expanded clones.

As for this clone: The target antigen is unknown.

This chain uses TRBV5-1 with TRBJ2-1, with D perhaps TRBD2 (5 bases). Material: CD4+ or CD8+ T cells sorted from blood, obtained in a trial of the OX40 agonist ivuxolimab. This receptor was taken from an adult with an advanced solid tumor such as melanoma, head and neck, liver or kidney cancer. The CDR3 DNA reads as TGCGCCAGCAGCCTGGGGAGCACTGCTATTTTCAATGAGCAGTTCTTC. Translated, it gives CASSLGSTAIFNEQFF.